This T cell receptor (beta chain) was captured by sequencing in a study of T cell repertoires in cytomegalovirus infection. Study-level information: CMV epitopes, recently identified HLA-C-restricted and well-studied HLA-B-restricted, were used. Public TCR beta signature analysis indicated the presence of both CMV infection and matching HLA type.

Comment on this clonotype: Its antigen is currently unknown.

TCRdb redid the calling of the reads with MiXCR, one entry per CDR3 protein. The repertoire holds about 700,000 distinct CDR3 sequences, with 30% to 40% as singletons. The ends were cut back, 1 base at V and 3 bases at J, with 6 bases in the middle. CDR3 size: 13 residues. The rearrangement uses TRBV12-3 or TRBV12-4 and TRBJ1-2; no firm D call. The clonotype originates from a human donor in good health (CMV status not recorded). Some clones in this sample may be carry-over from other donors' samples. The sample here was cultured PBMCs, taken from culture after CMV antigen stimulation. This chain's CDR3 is CASSLGLYYGYTF. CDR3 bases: TGTGCCAGCAGTTTAGGGCTATACTATGGCTACACCTTC.